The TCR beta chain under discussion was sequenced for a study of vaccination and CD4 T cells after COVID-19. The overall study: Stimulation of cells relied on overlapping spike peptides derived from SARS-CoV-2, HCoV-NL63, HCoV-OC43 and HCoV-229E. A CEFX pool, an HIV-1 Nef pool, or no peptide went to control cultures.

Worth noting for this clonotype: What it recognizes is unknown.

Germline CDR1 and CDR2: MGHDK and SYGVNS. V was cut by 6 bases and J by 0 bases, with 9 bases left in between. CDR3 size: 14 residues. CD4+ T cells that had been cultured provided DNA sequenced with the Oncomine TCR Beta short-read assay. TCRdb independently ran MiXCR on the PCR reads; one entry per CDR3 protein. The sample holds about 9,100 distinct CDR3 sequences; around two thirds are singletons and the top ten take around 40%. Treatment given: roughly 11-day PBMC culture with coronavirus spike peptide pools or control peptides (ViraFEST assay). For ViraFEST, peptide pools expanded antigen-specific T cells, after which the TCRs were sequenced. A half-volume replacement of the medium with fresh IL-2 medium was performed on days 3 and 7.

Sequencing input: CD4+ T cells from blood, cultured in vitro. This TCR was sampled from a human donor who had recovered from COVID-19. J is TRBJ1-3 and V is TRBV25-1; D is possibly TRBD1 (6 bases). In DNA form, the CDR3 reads TGTGCCAGCAGCAAGGGGGGCTCTGGAAACACCATATATTTT. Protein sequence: CASSKGGSGNTIYF.